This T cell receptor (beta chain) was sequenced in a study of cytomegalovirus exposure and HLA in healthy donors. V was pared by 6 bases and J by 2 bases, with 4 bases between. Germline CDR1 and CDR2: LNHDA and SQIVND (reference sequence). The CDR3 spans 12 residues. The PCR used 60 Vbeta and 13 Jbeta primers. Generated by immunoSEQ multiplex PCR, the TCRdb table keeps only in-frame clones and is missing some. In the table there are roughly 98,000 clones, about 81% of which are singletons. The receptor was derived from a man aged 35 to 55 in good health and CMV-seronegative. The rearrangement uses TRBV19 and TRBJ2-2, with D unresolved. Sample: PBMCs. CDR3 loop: CASSLNTGELFF. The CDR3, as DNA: TGTGCCAGTAGCTTAAACACCGGGGAGCTGTTTTTT.